This entry lists 16 T cell receptor beta chains sequenced from one sample in a study of cytomegalovirus exposure and HLA in healthy donors (dated by TCRdb to 2016 to 2017). The protocol used for the library was the immunoSEQ multiplex PCR assay. The multiplex PCR relied on a mix of 60 forward primers for TCR Vbeta segments and 13 reverse primers for TCR Jbeta segments. TCRdb took this table from immuneACCESS and kept in-frame rearrangements with V and J called. Such tables lack part of the clones; where checked against another copy, unresolved V genes explain under half of the gap, and the rest is unexplained. Within this sample are about 130,000 clones, with around 81% of them counted one time only. The biggest ten clones account for around 1.8% of the sample. The specimen was PBMCs. The receptors stem from a woman aged 50 to 60 in good health and CMV-seronegative.

The chain joins TRBV7-9 to TRBJ1-4; 10 nucleotides line up with TRBD1. J gave up 13 bases and V 5 bases, and 10 bases lay outside the gene matches. CDR3 length: 14 amino acids. From germline, CDR1 is SEHNR and CDR2 FQNEAQ (reference sequence). The CDR3 DNA sequence: TGTGCCAGCAGCAGCCGGGACAGGGGCTTTAGACTGTTTTTT. Translated: CASSSRDRGFRLFF.

V gene TRBV7-9 combines with J gene TRBJ2-7; possible D gene TRBD2, 5 bases. Trimming shortened V by 3 bases and J by 7 bases, and 10 bases separated the two germline ends. CDR3 length equals 12 residues. Germline loops: CDR1 SEHNR, CDR2 FQNEAQ (reference sequence). The CDR3 loop reads CASSLGDREQYV. Written as DNA, the CDR3 is TGTGCCAGCAGCTTGGGAGACCGAGAGCAGTACGTC.

J is TRBJ1-5 and V is TRBV6-1; D gene unclear. The CDR3 has 13 residues. V gave up 3 bases and J gave up 4 bases, with 7 bases separating them. CDR1 and CDR2 (germline): MNHNS, SASEGT. The CDR3 reads CASSEGRNQPQHF. The CDR3 region has the DNA TGTGCCAGCAGTGAGGGCAGGAATCAGCCCCAGCATTTT.

The chain links TRBV10-3 to TRBJ2-7; 11 bases are shared with TRBD1. The V and J ends lost 7 bases and 3 bases, in that order; junction bases with no gene match: 8. The germline CDR1 and CDR2 sequences are ENHRY and SYGVKD. There are 15 residues in the CDR3. This CDR3 is CAITNAGTGGYEQYF. CDR3 nucleotides: TGTGCCATCACTAACGCCGGGACAGGGGGCTACGAGCAGTACTTC.

The J gene is TRBJ2-3, the V gene TRBV9, with 7 bases that match TRBD1. The CDR3 totals 17 residues. CDR1 SGDLS and CDR2 YYNGEE come from the germline V gene. With 0 bases clipped from V and 2 bases from J, the junction kept 9 bases outside the gene matches. The CDR3 DNA sequence: TGTGCCAGCAGCGTAGCCCCGGGACAGCCGGCCACAGATACGCAGTATTTT. This sequence encodes CASSVAPGQPATDTQYF.

The rearrangement joins TRBV5-6 to TRBJ1-2; D is ambiguous. The CDR3 runs 14 residues. The germline CDR1 and CDR2 sequences are SGHDT and YYEEEE. V was trimmed by 0 bases and J by 6 bases, leaving 12 bases between them. DNA of the CDR3: TGTGCCAGCAGCTTGGCCAACGCGAGGAATGGCTACACCTTC. Residues: CASSLANARNGYTF. Combining the CDR3 with reference TRBV5-6 and TRBJ1-2 gives the whole variable domain DAGVTQSPTHLIKTRGQQVTLRCSPKSGHDTVSWYQQALGQGPQFIFQYYEEEERQRGNFPDRFSGHQFPNYSSELNVNALLLGDSALYLCASSLANARNGYTFGSGTRLTVV.

This chain connects TRBV28 to TRBJ2-2; 10 positions agree with TRBD1. Germline trimming cut 7 bases from V and 6 bases from J; bases unmatched to any gene: 8. The germline gives CDR1 MDHEN, CDR2 SYDVKM. This CDR3 has 15 amino acids. This CDR3 is CASTPDRGYAGELFF. CDR3 in DNA: TGTGCCAGCACCCCGGACAGGGGGTATGCCGGGGAGCTGTTTTTT.

The chain is built from TRBV4-1 and TRBJ1-1; TRBD1 is a possible D gene (5 bases). Trimming removed 0 bases at V and 6 bases at J, with 17 bases between. This CDR3 has 16 residues. CDR1 and CDR2 (germline): MGHRA, YSYEKL. CDR3 sequence: CASSQDGGVGIAEAFF. In DNA form, the CDR3 reads TGCGCCAGCAGCCAAGATGGGGGGGTCGGAATCGCTGAAGCTTTCTTT.

This clone was counted between two and nine times. The rearrangement links TRBV4-3 to TRBJ2-7; 7 bases agree with TRBD1. V was pared by 0 bases and J by 2 bases, with 7 bases of the junction left unmatched. Germline CDR1 reads LGHNA; CDR2 reads YSLEER. The CDR3 loop spans 16 amino acids. The CDR3: CASSQEHGQAAYEQYF. Written as DNA, the CDR3 is TGCGCCAGCAGCCAAGAACACGGACAGGCCGCCTACGAGCAGTACTTC.

V gene TRBV5-1 combines with J gene TRBJ2-2; TRBD2 agrees at 9 bases. Germline lookup yields CDR1 SGHRS and CDR2 YFSETQ. The V segment lost 2 bases and the J segment 3 bases; nucleotides outside the gene matches: 5. This CDR3 region has 16 residues. This chain's CDR3 is CASSFPGLADTGELFF. The CDR3 DNA follows: TGCGCCAGCAGCTTCCCGGGACTAGCAGACACCGGGGAGCTGTTTTTT.

The chain has TRBV2 and TRBJ1-5; a weak D match, TRBD1 (5 bases). This CDR3 has 18 residues. V was trimmed by 7 bases and J by 4 bases, leaving 26 bases between them. CDR1 and CDR2 (germline): SNHLY, FYNNEI. The CDR3 DNA sequence: TGTGCCAGCACCACGAGGGGAACAGCGGGGGGTCGGAATCAGCCCCAGCATTTT. The encoded protein is CASTTRGTAGGRNQPQHF.

This clone has only one observation. The chain couples TRBV4-2 to TRBJ1-2; 11 bases align to TRBD1. The J segment lost 3 bases and the V segment lost 4 bases, leaving 1 base of the junction unmatched. The germline CDR1 and CDR2 sequences are LGHNA and YNFKEQ. The CDR3 consists of 14 residues. The CDR3, as DNA: TGTGCCAGCAGCCTGGGACAGGGGGACTATGGCTACACCTTC. Translated, it gives CASSLGQGDYGYTF.

This chain links TRBV27 with TRBJ1-5; D unclear. The CDR3 runs 16 residues. V shed 3 bases and J shed 7 bases, with 19 bases lying between them. CDR1 is MNHEY and CDR2 is SMNVEV in the germline V gene (reference sequence). CDR3 amino acids: CASSFEGSAKGQPQHF. The CDR3 nucleotides are TGTGCCAGCAGTTTTGAGGGCAGTGCAAAAGGGCAGCCCCAGCATTTT.

This clone turned up a few times. This chain joins TRBV9 and TRBJ1-1; 8 bases are shared with TRBD1. Germline V gene lookup returns CDR1 SGDLS and CDR2 YYNGEE. This CDR3 comprises 15 residues. The V segment lost 0 bases and the J segment 11 bases; nucleotides outside the gene matches: 12. This CDR3 reads CASSVVTGGQGGAFF. DNA for the CDR3: TGTGCCAGCAGCGTAGTCACCGGTGGACAGGGTGGCGCTTTCTTT.

The V call is TRBV6-5, the J call TRBJ2-1; D is perhaps TRBD1 (6 bases). CDR3 size: 13 residues. Germline V CDR1 and CDR2: MNHEY, SVGAGI. Trimming pared 3 bases from V and 11 bases from J, leaving 14 bases between. Here the CDR3 DNA reads TGTGCCAGCAGTTATGAACAGGGCGGTAAGCAGTTCTTC. It encodes CASSYEQGGKQFF.

The CDR3 DNA follows: TGTGCCAGCAGCGTAGACAGGGTCTACGAGCAGTACTTC. Translating gives CASSVDRVYEQYF. The V and J genes are TRBV7-2 and TRBJ2-7; 7 bases agree with TRBD1. The trim removed 5 bases at V and 3 bases at J, leaving 4 bases unmatched. The CDR3 runs 13 residues. The germline CDR1 and CDR2 sequences are SGHTA and FQGNSA.